These 3 T cell receptor beta chains share one sample of origin, sequenced in a study of cytomegalovirus exposure and HLA in healthy donors (dated by TCRdb to between 2016 and 2019). Libraries were made using the immunoSEQ multiplex PCR assay. A mixture of 60 forward primers for TCR Vbeta segments and 13 reverse primers for TCR Jbeta segments was used in the multiplex PCR. What TCRdb holds here is the immuneACCESS table cut down to in-frame rearrangements. Part of the clones is not present; checked against another copy, under half of the missing clones reflect an unresolved V gene, and the others are unexplained. A total of about 240,000 clones appear in this sample, roughly 85% of them only once. The ten largest clones take up about 0.22% of the sample. Source material: PBMCs. The receptors stem from a girl aged 2-10 years in good health and CMV-seronegative.

This chain connects TRBV7-8 to TRBJ1-6; D gene ambiguous. The CDR3 runs to 17 residues. CDR1 and CDR2 from the germline V gene are SGHVS and FQNEAQ. Trimming left V 0 bases short and J 4 bases short, with 13 bases between. CDR3 DNA: TGTGCCAGCAGCTTAGCGAGAGCAATAATATATAATTCACCCCTCCACTTT. Translated: CASSLARAIIYNSPLHF.

The gene calls are TRBV6-1 and TRBJ1-2; TRBD1 matches at 7 bases. This CDR3 is 15 amino acids long. Trimming took 2 bases from V and 2 from J; bases not matched to a gene: 5. From germline, CDR1 is MNHNS and CDR2 SASEGT. The CDR3 sequence: CASSETGDVNYGYTF. The CDR3, as DNA: TGTGCCAGCAGTGAAACAGGGGACGTGAACTATGGCTACACCTTC.

The chain employs TRBV7-9 and TRBJ2-4; D possibly corresponds to TRBD2 (6 bases). Germline values: CDR1 SEHNR, CDR2 FQNEAQ (reference sequence). This CDR3 is 14 amino acids long. Deletions cut 2 bases from V and 1 base from J, with 6 bases between. CDR3 amino acids: CASSLREAKNIQYF. CDR3 sequence (DNA): TGTGCCAGCAGCTTACGGGAGGCCAAAAACATTCAGTACTTC. The complete variable domain, with remaining parts taken from reference TRBV7-9 and TRBJ2-4, reads DTGVSQNPRHKITKRGQNVTFRCDPISEHNRLYWYRQTLGQGPEFLTYFQNEAQLEKSRLLSDRFSAERPKGSFSTLEIQRTEQGDSAMYLCASSLREAKNIQYFGAGTRLSVL.